One and the same sample provided the 2 T cell receptor beta chains below, sequenced in a study of blood T cell repertoires in COVID-19. The method was immunoSEQ multiplex PCR; TCRdb's version includes in-frame clones alone and lacks a portion of them. The table includes about 250,000 clones, roughly 88% detected once. Sample: peripheral blood. These receptors were obtained from a human donor with COVID-19, enrolled during active disease. The donor label of this sample is uncertain.

The genes are TRBV10-2 and TRBJ1-6; D not resolved. V was pared by 0 bases and J by 0 bases, with 9 bases between. The CDR3 length is 17 residues. Germline assignment: CDR1 WSHSY and CDR2 SAAADI. Here the CDR3 DNA reads TGCGCCAGCAGTGAGTCCTACTCCTTCTCCTATAATTCACCCCTCCACTTT. Its translation: CASSESYSFSYNSPLHF.

V gene TRBV9 combines with J gene TRBJ1-3; 9 bases line up with TRBD1. V gave up 0 bases and J gave up 7 bases; unmatched junction bases: 11. Germline loops: CDR1 SGDLS, CDR2 YYNGEE. The CDR3 extends over 17 amino acids. In DNA, the CDR3 is TGTGCCAGCAGCGTAGTCCCGGGACAGGGAGTTCCCAACACCATATATTTT. Protein: CASSVVPGQGVPNTIYF.